This T cell receptor (beta chain) stems from a study of memory CD4+ T cells and cytomegalovirus serostatus. Findings and caveats of the study: Repertoires predicted CMV serostatus with median bootstrapped AUC of about 0.95.

Assay used: immunoSEQ multiplex PCR; TCRdb lists only in-frame clones, some missing. Of 75,000 to 90,000 clones listed, 80% are singletons. The sort gate was single viable CD3+CD4+CD8-CD45RO+ cells for memory CD4+ T cells. This clone was found a few times. What it recognizes is unknown. Trimming removed 1 base at V and 3 bases at J, with 16 bases between. The CDR3 loop spans 16 amino acids. The germline V gene encodes CDR1 GTSNPN and CDR2 SVGIG (reference sequence). Sequencing used memory CD4+ T cells from blood. This sequence joins TRBV30 and TRBJ1-5; TRBD1 is a possible D gene (5 bases). The sequence was collected from an adult in good health and CMV-seronegative. CDR3 bases: TGTGCCTGGAGTGCCAGACAGCTGGGGACCAATCAGCCCCAGCATTTT. Translated, it gives CAWSARQLGTNQPQHF. Variable domain in full (rest from reference TRBV30 and TRBJ1-5): SQTIHQWPATLVQPVGSPLSLECTVEGTSNPNLYWYRQAAGRGLQLLFYSVGIGQISSEVPQNLSASRPQDRQFILSSKKLLLSDSGFYLCAWSARQLGTNQPQHFGDGTRLSIL.